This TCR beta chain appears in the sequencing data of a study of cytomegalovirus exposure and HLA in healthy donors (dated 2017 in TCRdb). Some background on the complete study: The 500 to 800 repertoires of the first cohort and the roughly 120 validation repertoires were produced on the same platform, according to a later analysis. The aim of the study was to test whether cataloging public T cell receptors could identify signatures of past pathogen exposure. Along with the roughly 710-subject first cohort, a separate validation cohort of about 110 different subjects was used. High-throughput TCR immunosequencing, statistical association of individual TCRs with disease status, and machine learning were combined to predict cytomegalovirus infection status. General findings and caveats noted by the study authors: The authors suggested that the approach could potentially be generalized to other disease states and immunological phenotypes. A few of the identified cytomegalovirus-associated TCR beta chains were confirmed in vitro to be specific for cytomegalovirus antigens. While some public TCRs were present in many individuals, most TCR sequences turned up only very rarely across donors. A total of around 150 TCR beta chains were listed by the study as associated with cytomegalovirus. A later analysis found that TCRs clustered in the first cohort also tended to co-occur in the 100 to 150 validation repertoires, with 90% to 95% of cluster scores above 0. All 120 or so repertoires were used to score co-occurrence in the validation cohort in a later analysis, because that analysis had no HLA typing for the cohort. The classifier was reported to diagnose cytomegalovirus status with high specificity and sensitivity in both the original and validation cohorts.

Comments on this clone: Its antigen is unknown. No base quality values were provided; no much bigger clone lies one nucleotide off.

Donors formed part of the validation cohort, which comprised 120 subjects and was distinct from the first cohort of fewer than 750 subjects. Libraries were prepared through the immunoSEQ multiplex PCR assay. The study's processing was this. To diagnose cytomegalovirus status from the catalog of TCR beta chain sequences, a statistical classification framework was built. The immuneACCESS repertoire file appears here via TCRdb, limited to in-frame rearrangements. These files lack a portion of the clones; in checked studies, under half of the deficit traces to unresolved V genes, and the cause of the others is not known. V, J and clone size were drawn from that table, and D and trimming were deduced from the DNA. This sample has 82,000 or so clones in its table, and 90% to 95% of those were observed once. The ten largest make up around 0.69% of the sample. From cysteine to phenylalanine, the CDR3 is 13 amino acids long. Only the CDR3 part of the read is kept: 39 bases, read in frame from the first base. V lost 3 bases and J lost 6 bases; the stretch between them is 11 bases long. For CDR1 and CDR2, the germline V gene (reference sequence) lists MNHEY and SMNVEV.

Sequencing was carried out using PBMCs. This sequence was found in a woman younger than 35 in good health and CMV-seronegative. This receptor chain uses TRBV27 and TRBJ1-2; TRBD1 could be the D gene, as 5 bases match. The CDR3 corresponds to CASSFGQGHGYTF. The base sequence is TGTGCCAGCAGTTTTGGCCAGGGCCATGGCTACACCTTC.